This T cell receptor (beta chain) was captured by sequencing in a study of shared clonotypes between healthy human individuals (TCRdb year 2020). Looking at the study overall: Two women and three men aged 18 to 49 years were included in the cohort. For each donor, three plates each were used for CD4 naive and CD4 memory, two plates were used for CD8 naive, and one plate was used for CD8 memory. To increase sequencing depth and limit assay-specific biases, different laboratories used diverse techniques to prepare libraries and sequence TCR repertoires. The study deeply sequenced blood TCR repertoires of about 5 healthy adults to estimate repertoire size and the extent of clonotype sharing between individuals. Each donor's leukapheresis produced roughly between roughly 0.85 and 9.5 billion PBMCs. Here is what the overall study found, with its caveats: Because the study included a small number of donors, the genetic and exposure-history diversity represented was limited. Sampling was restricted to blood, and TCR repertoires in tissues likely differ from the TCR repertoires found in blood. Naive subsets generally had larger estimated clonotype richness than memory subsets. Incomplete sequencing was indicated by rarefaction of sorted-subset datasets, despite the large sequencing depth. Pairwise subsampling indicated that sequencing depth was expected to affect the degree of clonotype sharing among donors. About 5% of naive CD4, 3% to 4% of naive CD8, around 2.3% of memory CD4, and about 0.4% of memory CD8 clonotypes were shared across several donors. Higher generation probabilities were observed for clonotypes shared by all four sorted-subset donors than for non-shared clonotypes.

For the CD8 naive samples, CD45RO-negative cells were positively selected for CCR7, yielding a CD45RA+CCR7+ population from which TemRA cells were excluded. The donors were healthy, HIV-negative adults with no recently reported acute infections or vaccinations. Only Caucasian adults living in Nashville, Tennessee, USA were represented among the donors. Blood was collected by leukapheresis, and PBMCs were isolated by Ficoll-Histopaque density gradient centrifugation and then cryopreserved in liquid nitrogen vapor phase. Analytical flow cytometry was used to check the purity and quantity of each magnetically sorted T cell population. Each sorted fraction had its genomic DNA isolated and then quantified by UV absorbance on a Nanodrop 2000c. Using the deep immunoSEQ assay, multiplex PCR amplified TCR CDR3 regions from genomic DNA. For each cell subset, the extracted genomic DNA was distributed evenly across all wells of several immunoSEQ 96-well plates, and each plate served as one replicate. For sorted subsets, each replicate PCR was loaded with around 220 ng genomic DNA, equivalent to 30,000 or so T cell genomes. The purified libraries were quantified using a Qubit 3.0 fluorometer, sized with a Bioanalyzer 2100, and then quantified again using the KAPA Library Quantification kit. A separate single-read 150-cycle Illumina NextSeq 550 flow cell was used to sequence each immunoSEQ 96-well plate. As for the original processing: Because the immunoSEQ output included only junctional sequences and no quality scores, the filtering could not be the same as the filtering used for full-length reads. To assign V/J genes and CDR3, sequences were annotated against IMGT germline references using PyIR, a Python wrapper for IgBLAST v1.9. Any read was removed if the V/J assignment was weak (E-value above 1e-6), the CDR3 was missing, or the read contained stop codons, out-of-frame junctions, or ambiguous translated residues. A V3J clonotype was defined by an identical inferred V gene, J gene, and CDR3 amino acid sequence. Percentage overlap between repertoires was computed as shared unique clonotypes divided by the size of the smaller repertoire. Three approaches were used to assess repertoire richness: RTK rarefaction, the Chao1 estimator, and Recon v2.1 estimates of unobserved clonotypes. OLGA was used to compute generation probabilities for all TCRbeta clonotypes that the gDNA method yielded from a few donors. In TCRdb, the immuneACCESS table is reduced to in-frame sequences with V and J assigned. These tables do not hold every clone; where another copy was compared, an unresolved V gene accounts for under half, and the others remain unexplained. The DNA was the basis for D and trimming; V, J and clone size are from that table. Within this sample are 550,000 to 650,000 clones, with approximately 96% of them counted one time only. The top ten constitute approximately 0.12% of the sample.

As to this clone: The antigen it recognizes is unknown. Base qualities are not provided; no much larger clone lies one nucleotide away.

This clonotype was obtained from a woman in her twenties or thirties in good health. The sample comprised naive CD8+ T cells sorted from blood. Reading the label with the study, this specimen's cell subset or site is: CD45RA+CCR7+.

The DNA sequence follows: TGTGCCAGCAGTTCAGCGGGAGGGCCGGGGGAGCAGTACTTC. Its protein is CASSSAGGPGEQYF. The chain is made from TRBV6-5 and TRBJ2-7; a stretch of 10 junction bases matches TRBD2. From the cysteine through the phenylalanine, the CDR3 covers 14 amino acids. Only the CDR3 DNA is retained, 42 bases long and in frame from the first base. CDR1 and CDR2, per the germline V gene, are MNHEY and SVGAGI. Clipping removes 4 bases from V and 7 bases from J, with 7 as the unmatched junction base count.